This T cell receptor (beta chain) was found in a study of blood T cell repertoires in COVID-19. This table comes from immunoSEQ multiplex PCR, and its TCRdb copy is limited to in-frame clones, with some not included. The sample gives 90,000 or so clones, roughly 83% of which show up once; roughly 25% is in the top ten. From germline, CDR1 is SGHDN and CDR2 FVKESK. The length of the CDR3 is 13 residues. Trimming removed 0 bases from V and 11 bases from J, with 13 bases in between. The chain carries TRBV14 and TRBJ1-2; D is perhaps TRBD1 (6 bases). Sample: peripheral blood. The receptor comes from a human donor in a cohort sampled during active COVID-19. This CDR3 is CASSQDLDSRYTF. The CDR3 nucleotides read TGTGCCAGCAGCCAAGATCTGGACAGTAGGTACACCTTC.